The 10 T cell receptor beta chains in this list originate from one sample, sequenced in a study of radiation and T cells in renal cell carcinoma. Here immunoSEQ multiplex PCR was the method, and the copy in TCRdb shows in-frame clones only, minus some. The sample holds about 130,000 clones; approximately 85% are singletons and the top ten take about 5.3%. Described time point: blood 2 weeks post-SBRT. As for treatment: 15 Gy SBRT to primary tumor, nephrectomy 4 weeks later. The sample consisted of blood, taken from a patient whose treatment included radiotherapy and nephrectomy. All receptors derive from a man aged 50-59 years with renal cell carcinoma.

V and J are TRBV6-5 and TRBJ1-5; TRBD1 matches at 9 bases. Germline V gives CDR1 MNHEY, CDR2 SVGAGI. J lost 4 bases, V lost 5 bases, and 6 bases had no gene match. The CDR3 has 15 amino acids. CDR3 protein: CASSQRGQGNQPQHF. The CDR3 coding sequence is TGTGCCAGCAGTCAACGGGGACAGGGAAATCAGCCCCAGCATTTT.

The chain uses TRBV5-1 and TRBJ2-5; tentative D call: TRBD1 (5 bases). With 4 bases removed from V and 1 base from J, the gap between germline ends came to 8 bases. The CDR3 is 13 residues long. Germline-derived CDR1 and CDR2 are SGHRS and YFSETQ. CDR3 residues: CASSRQRQETQYF. As DNA, the CDR3 is TGCGCCAGCAGCCGACAGCGCCAAGAGACCCAGTACTTC.

This chain connects TRBV10-3 to TRBJ2-7; no clear D. Germline V gene sequence: CDR1 ENHRY, CDR2 SYGVKD. This CDR3 is built from 13 residues. V lost 4 bases and J 4 bases, leaving 11 bases between the germline ends. The CDR3 coding sequence is TGTGCCATCAGTGGCGGCAGTTCATACGAGCAGTACTTC. Amino acids: CAISGGSSYEQYF.

The V gene is TRBV14, the J gene TRBJ2-5, with a possible D match to TRBD2 (6 bases). This CDR3 has 13 residues. Trimming removed 1 base at V and 4 bases at J, with 7 bases between. Germline values: CDR1 SGHDN, CDR2 FVKESK. CDR3 protein: CASSQGLGETQYF. CDR3 sequence (DNA): TGTGCCAGCAGCCAAGGACTAGGAGAGACCCAGTACTTC.

The gene calls are TRBV6-5 and TRBJ1-5; 7 bases map to TRBD1. V was pared by 6 bases and J by 2 bases, with 4 bases of the junction left unmatched. Germline-derived CDR1 and CDR2 are MNHEY and SVGAGI. The CDR3 is made up of 14 amino acids. The DNA of the CDR3 is TGTGCCAGCAGGACAGGGTCTGGCAATCAGCCCCAGCATTTT. Translation gives CASRTGSGNQPQHF.

This clone has just one count. The chain joins TRBV4-1 to TRBJ1-5; the D gene is possibly TRBD1 (5 bases). The CDR3 totals 17 residues. Germline loops: CDR1 MGHRA, CDR2 YSYEKL. V gave up 0 bases and J gave up 5 bases, with 17 bases separating them. CDR3 loop: CASSQDPRDGIDQPQHF. The CDR3 bases are TGCGCCAGCAGCCAAGATCCTAGGGACGGGATTGATCAGCCCCAGCATTTT.

In this sample, this clone turned up once. J is TRBJ2-1 and V is TRBV5-1; TRBD1 might be the D (6 bases). Germline V gene lookup returns CDR1 SGHRS and CDR2 YFSETQ. There are 14 residues in the CDR3. V shed 4 bases and J shed 7 bases, with 15 bases lying between them. CDR3 protein: CASSPGTRTNEQFF. CDR3 DNA sequence: TGCGCCAGCAGCCCCGGGACAAGGACAAATGAGCAGTTCTTC.

The rearrangement links TRBV18 to TRBJ2-1; TRBD2 aligns across 8 bases. Germline V gives CDR1 KGHSH, CDR2 LQKENI. There are 15 residues in the CDR3. J was trimmed by 3 bases and V by 4 bases; bases with no gene match: 5. The CDR3 DNA follows: TGTGCCAGCTCACGAGGGACTAGTGGCTACAATGAGCAGTTCTTC. It encodes CASSRGTSGYNEQFF.

V usage is TRBV4-2 and J usage is TRBJ1-5; no clear D. Germline CDR1 is LGHNA and CDR2 is YNFKEQ. V lost 1 base to trimming and J lost 7 bases, with 8 bases between them. CDR3 size: 13 residues. The CDR3 DNA follows: TGTGCCAGCAGCCAAGTGGTGGGACAGCCCCAGCATTTT. Amino acid sequence: CASSQVVGQPQHF.

V gene TRBV6-5 combines with J gene TRBJ1-2; 7 nucleotides align to TRBD1. The CDR3 covers 15 residues. Per the germline V gene, CDR1 is MNHEY and CDR2 is SVGAGI. V gave up 0 bases and J gave up 3 bases; unmatched junction bases: 4. The CDR3: CASSYSDRNYYGYTF. The CDR3 bases are TGTGCCAGCAGTTACTCGGACAGGAATTACTATGGCTACACCTTC.